A selection of T cell receptor beta chains follows, all from one sample in a study of T cell responses to AZD1222 COVID-19 vaccine. TCRdb's copy holds only in-frame clones and misses some; the assay was immunoSEQ multiplex PCR. In the table there are about 190,000 clones, almost 95% of which are singletons. The input for sequencing was peripheral blood, taken on day 0 of AZD1222 vaccination. The receptors stem from an adult in good health. The CDR3 runs from the conserved cysteine through the conserved F or W. The D gene is left open where the match is weak. The size entry is marked missing in some rows and otherwise reads once, few, many or a size class.

d_call j_call clone_size v_call cdr3_nt cdr3_aa
. TRBJ1-1 . TRBV11-2 TGTGCCAGCAGCTTAACCCCCCAGGGGATGAACACTGAAGCTTTCTTT CASSLTPQGMNTEAFF
. TRBJ2-7 . TRBV7-8 TGTGCCAGCGCCTCCGGGGCTCCGGGGGAGCAGTACTTC CASASGAPGEQYF
. TRBJ1-1 . TRBV19 TGTGCCAGTAGTGTTACGGGGAACACTGAAGCTTTCTTT CASSVTGNTEAFF
TRBD2 TRBJ2-7 . TRBV19 TGTGCCAGTAGTATAGGGGGACTAGCGGGAGGTTACGAGCAGTACTTC CASSIGGLAGGYEQYF
. TRBJ2-3 . TRBV2 TGTGCCAGCAGCCTGGGTGGGACAGATACGCAGTATTTT CASSLGGTDTQYF
. TRBJ2-3 . TRBV18 TGTGCCAGCTCAAATAGACAGGTAGATACGCAGTATTTT CASSNRQVDTQYF
. TRBJ2-7 . TRBV6-5 TGTGCCAGCAGTTACAGCTCTGCCTACGAGCAGTACTTC CASSYSSAYEQYF
TRBD1 TRBJ2-7 . TRBV29-1 TGCAGCGTTGATACGGTCGGGACAGGGGGGACCTACGAGCAGTACTTC CSVDTVGTGGTYEQYF
. TRBJ2-2 once TRBV27 TGTGCCAGCAGTTTATCCCAGGGGGGAGCCGGGGAGCTGTTTTTT CASSLSQGGAGELFF
TRBD2 TRBJ2-5 . TRBV19 TGTGCCAGTAGCCCCGGGACTACCTACCAAGAGACCCAGTACTTC CASSPGTTYQETQYF
TRBD1 TRBJ1-2 . TRBV4-2 TGTGCCAGCAGCCAACGGCAGGGGGTCTCTGGCTACACCTTC CASSQRQGVSGYTF
. TRBJ2-1 . TRBV19 TGTGCCAGTAGAAGTGGGAATGAGCAGTTCTTC CASRSGNEQFF
. TRBJ2-3 . TRBV18 TGTGCCAGCTCACCCCGGACAGCCACCACAGATACGCAGTATTTT CASSPRTATTDTQYF
. TRBJ1-6 . TRBV2 TGTGCCAGCAGGCGGGGCTACGGTTCACCCCTCCACTTT CASRRGYGSPLHF
. TRBJ2-7 few TRBV7-9 TGTGCCAGCAGCTTAGCGGGAGGACGTACCTACGAGCAGTACTTC CASSLAGGRTYEQYF
. TRBJ1-6 . TRBV10-2 TGCGCCAGCAGTGAATCAGGGCCAAATTCACCCCTCCACTTT CASSESGPNSPLHF
. TRBJ2-1 . TRBV5-6 TGTGCCAGCAGCCTACTAGTTAGCCCCTACAATGAGCAGTTCTTC CASSLLVSPYNEQFF
TRBD2 TRBJ2-1 . TRBV7-9 TGTGCCAGCAGTCTGACTAGCGAACCGTTCTTC CASSLTSEPFF
TRBD1 TRBJ2-7 few TRBV4-3 TGCGCCAGCAGCCAGTCCGGTGACAGGGTCCACGAGCAGTACTTC CASSQSGDRVHEQYF
TRBD1 TRBJ1-5 . TRBV7-9 TGTGCCAGCAGCATGGGACAGGGGCCCAATCAGCCCCAGCATTTT CASSMGQGPNQPQHF